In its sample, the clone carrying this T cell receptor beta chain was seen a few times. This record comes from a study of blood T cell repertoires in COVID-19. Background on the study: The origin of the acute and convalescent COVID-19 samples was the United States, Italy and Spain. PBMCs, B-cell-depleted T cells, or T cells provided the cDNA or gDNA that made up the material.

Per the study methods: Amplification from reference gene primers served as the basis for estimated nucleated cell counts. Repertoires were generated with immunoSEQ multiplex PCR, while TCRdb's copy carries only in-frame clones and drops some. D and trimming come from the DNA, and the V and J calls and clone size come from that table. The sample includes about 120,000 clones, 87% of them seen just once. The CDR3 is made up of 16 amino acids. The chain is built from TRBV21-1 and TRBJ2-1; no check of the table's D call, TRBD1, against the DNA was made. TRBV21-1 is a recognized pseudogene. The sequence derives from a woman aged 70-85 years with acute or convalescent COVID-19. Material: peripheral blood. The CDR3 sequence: CASRNSGTGLNNEQFF. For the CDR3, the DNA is TGTGCCAGCAGAAATTCCGGGACAGGGTTAAACAATGAGCAGTTCTTC.